Listed below are T cell receptor beta chains from one sample, sequenced in a study of blood T cell repertoires in COVID-19. Profiling relied on immunoSEQ multiplex PCR, and the TCRdb table lists in-frame clones only, not all of them. The repertoire consists of nearly 300,000 clones, with about nine tenths occurring once and the leading ten covering under 3.5%. Sequencing input: PBMCs or T cells enriched from blood (not recorded which). These receptors all stem from a woman aged 50 to 60 who had been exposed to COVID-19. Each CDR3 is given with its conserved first and last residue. A D gene is named only where the DNA matches it firmly. Not every row has a clone size; where given, it reads once, few, many or a size class.

- - TRBJ2-2 TRBV19 TGTGCCAGTAGCCCACTAGGGGGGGGAAGAGGGGAGCTGTTTTTT CASSPLGGGRGELFF
- - TRBJ1-3 TRBV7-2 TGTGCCAGCAGCTTATACAGGTCTGGAAACACCATATATTTT CASSLYRSGNTIYF
- - TRBJ1-1 TRBV7-9 TGTGCCGCGACTAGGGGAGAAAAGAACACTGAAGCTTTCTTT CAATRGEKNTEAFF
few TRBD2 TRBJ2-7 TRBV10-2 TGCGCCAGCAGACTGACCGGGGGGGGTTACCACGAGCAGTACTTC CASRLTGGGYHEQYF
- - TRBJ1-5 TRBV28 TGTGCCAGCAGTTTATGGCAGGGGCAAAATCAGCCCCAGCATTTT CASSLWQGQNQPQHF
- - TRBJ1-2 TRBV5-4 TGTGCCAGCAGCGCCGTGACAGGCAAGAACTATGGCTACACCTTC CASSAVTGKNYGYTF
- TRBD2 TRBJ2-7 TRBV7-2 TGTGCCAGCAGCGGGACCGGGACTAGCGCCGAGCAGTACTTC CASSGTGTSAEQYF
- - TRBJ2-7 TRBV6-5 TGTGCCAGCAACCCCTCGGGACTGGTCTCCTACGAGCAGTACTTC CASNPSGLVSYEQYF
- - TRBJ1-4 TRBV9 TGTGCCAGCAGCGTAGGACGAGGGCTGAGTGAAAAACTGTTTTTT CASSVGRGLSEKLFF
- - TRBJ2-3 TRBV29-1 TGCAGCGTTGAAGCGGGGTTTAGCACAGATACGCAGTATTTT CSVEAGFSTDTQYF
- TRBD1 TRBJ1-1 TRBV27 TGTGCCAGCAGTGAGACAGGGGGAACTGAAGCTTTCTTT CASSETGGTEAFF
- TRBD1 TRBJ1-1 TRBV5-5 TGTGCCAGCAGCTTTTTGACAGGGGCCGGGAACACTGAAGCTTTCTTT CASSFLTGAGNTEAFF
- TRBD2 TRBJ2-1 TRBV7-2 TGTGCCAGCAGCCCTGGGGGACTAACCTACAATGAGCAGTTCTTC CASSPGGLTYNEQFF
- TRBD1 TRBJ2-2 TRBV7-9 TGTGCCAGCAGCTCGACAGGGGTAGGCACCGGGGAGCTGTTTTTT CASSSTGVGTGELFF
- - TRBJ1-5 TRBV21-1 TGTGCCAGCAGCAAAATGAAGGGGGCACAAAGCAATCAGCCCCAGCATTTT CASSKMKGAQSNQPQHF
- TRBD2 TRBJ2-1 TRBV5-6 TGTGCCAGCAGCGGCGGGGGGGCGGCCTACAATGAGCAGTTCTTC CASSGGGAAYNEQFF
- - TRBJ1-2 TRBV19 TGTGCCAGTAGGTCAGTAAACTATGGCTACACCTTC CASRSVNYGYTF
- - TRBJ2-2 TRBV6-2/TRBV6-3 TGTGCCAGCAGTTACACGAGTTTTATGACCGGGGAGCTGTTTTTT CASSYTSFMTGELFF
- - TRBJ1-1 TRBV24-1 TGTGCCACCAGTGATTCCAGATCGAACACTGAAGCTTTCTTT CATSDSRSNTEAFF
- - TRBJ2-7 TRBV10-3 TGTGCCATCAGTGAGGAGCGTCAGGGAAGCTCCTACGAGCAGTACTTC CAISEERQGSSYEQYF
- TRBD1 TRBJ2-7 TRBV27 TGTGCCAGCAGTTATACGACAGGGTTTGGAGAGCAGTACTTC CASSYTTGFGEQYF
- - TRBJ1-1 TRBV4-1 TGCGCCAGCACATATATACCGACAGAAGCTGACACTGAAGCTTTCTTT CASTYIPTEADTEAFF
- TRBD1 TRBJ2-6 TRBV2 TGTGCCAGCAGTGGGGACAGGGGCTCTGGGGCCAACGTCCTGACTTTC CASSGDRGSGANVLTF
- TRBD2 TRBJ2-5 TRBV6-6 TGTGCCAGCAGTCCCCTCGGACTAGCGGTGGTAGGGGAGACCCAGTACTTC CASSPLGLAVVGETQYF
- - TRBJ1-5 TRBV10-3 TGTGCCATCAGTGAGTCGTCAGGGGGCAATCAGCCCCAGCATTTT CAISESSGGNQPQHF
- TRBD1 TRBJ1-2 TRBV2 TGTGCCAGCAGTAAACAGGGGAACTATGGCTACACCTTC CASSKQGNYGYTF
- TRBD2 TRBJ2-3 TRBV28 TGTGCCAGCAGAAGCGGGGGGGCACACGATACGCAGTATTTT CASRSGGAHDTQYF
- - TRBJ1-2 TRBV5-1 TGCGCCAGCAGCTTGGTGTCAGGTTGGGACTATGGCTACACCTTC CASSLVSGWDYGYTF
- - TRBJ1-4 TRBV15 TGTGCCACCAGCAGAGAGGCGGGAAGGATCGAAAAACTGTTTTTT CATSREAGRIEKLFF
- - TRBJ2-6 TRBV30 TGTGCCTGGGGGTTATCTGGGGCCAACGTCCTGACTTTC CAWGLSGANVLTF
- - TRBJ2-4 TRBV9 TGTGCCAGCAGCGGCGGGCTGATGCTAGCCAAAAACATTCAGTACTTC CASSGGLMLAKNIQYF
- - TRBJ1-5 TRBV19 TGTGCCAGTAGTCAGGGGTGGAATCAGCCCCAGCATTTT CASSQGWNQPQHF
- - TRBJ1-3 TRBV15 TGTGCCACCAGCAGAGATCGCGGTTCCTCTGGAAACACCATATATTTT CATSRDRGSSGNTIYF
few - TRBJ1-5 TRBV5-6 TGTGCCAGCAGCTTGGCTGGAAGGGGAGGTAATCAGCCCCAGCATTTT CASSLAGRGGNQPQHF
medium-sized - TRBJ2-7 TRBV7-9 TGTGCCAGCAGCTTAGCGTCGGGGAAAGGCTACGAGCAGTACTTC CASSLASGKGYEQYF
- TRBD1 TRBJ2-1 TRBV27 TGTGCCAGCAGCCTGGGGGACAGGTACAATGAGCAGTTCTTC CASSLGDRYNEQFF
- - TRBJ1-2 TRBV18 TGTGCCAGCTCACCACCCCCTTTGATGGCTGTATCCCATGGCTACACCTTC CASSPPPLMAVSHGYTF
- TRBD2 TRBJ2-1 TRBV5-4 TGTGCCAGCAGCCCGTGGTTGACTAGCAGAGGTCTTGAGCAGTTCTTC CASSPWLTSRGLEQFF
- - TRBJ1-5 TRBV4-1 TGCGCCAGCAGCCAAGTTCCGGGAAATCAGCCCCAGCATTTT CASSQVPGNQPQHF
- - TRBJ2-7 TRBV5-1 TGCGCCAGCAGCCCTCGGGACAAAGCCTACGAGCAGTACTTC CASSPRDKAYEQYF